This T cell receptor beta chain was found in a study of blood T cells in healthy people across ages. This clonotype was counted once. The antigen remains undetermined. Notes on the study in general: Researchers deemed the diversity estimates from one million T cells underestimates. In older individuals, TCR beta diversity per million T cells was lower, falling roughly linearly with age.

The second PCR ran about 6 to 11 cycles with a sample-barcoded 5' primer and J-beta primers. TCRdb reprocessed the 5' RACE reads via MiXCR and lists one record per CDR3 protein. This table holds around 710,000 distinct CDR3 sequences, about 40% found once. The CDR3 length is 14 residues. The V gene's germline CDR1 is SNHLY and CDR2 FYNNEI. After removal of 8 bases from V and 4 bases from J, the junction contained 9 bases not matched to a gene. This clonotype was obtained from a woman aged 60-70 years in good health. The V and J genes are TRBV2 and TRBJ1-2; the match to TRBD1 covers 8 bases. The material sequenced was blood. The CDR3 sequence is CASFPPDRAYGYTF. The CDR3 DNA follows: TGTGCCAGCTTCCCTCCGGACAGGGCCTATGGCTACACCTTC.